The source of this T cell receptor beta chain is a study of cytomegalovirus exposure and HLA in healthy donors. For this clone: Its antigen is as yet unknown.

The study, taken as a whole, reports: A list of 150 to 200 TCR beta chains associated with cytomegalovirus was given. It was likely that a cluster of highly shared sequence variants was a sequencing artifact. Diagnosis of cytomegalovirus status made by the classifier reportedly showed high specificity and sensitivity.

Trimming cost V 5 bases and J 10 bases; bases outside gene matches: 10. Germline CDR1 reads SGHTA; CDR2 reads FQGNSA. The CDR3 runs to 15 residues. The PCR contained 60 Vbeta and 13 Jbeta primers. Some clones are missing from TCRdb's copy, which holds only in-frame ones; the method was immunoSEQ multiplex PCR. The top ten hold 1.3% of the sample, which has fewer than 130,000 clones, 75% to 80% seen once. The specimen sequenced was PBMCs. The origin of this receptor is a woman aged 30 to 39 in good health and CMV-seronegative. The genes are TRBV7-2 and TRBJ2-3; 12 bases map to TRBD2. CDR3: CASSPTTSGGIPQYF. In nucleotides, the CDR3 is TGTGCCAGCAGCCCCACGACTAGCGGGGGCATCCCGCAGTATTTT.